This is a list of T cell receptor beta chains from one sample in a study of blood T cells in healthy people across ages. TCRdb reanalysed the 5' RACE reads using MiXCR and keeps one entry per CDR3 protein. Seen here are over a million distinct CDR3 sequences, about 25% observed once, and the top ten hold approximately 0.75%. The same specimen was also included in a second study, on T cells of mothers and their children.

Sequenced input: blood. Every receptor here comes from a girl aged 2 to 9 in good health. CDR3s include the opening cysteine and the closing phenylalanine or tryptophan. The D gene is left open where the match is weak. Size is omitted from some rows. Given values are once, few, many or a class for expanded clones.

J | D | size | V | CDR3
TRBJ1-1 | NA | few | TRBV29-1 | CSVELWATENTEAFF
NA | TRBD2 | NA | TRBV9 | CASSGRLPSGELYEQFF
TRBJ2-1 | NA | few | TRBV11-1 | CASSLVAGSEQFF
NA | NA | few | TRBV29-1 | CSVENTPTLNRQFF
TRBJ1-5 | NA | NA | TRBV2 | CASSERGKDQPQHF
TRBJ2-7 | NA | few | TRBV29-1 | CSVRVDLAYEQYF
TRBJ2-1 | TRBD2 | few | TRBV5-1 | CASSLEGLAGVNEQFF
TRBJ2-7 | TRBD2 | NA | TRBV7-2 | CASSLVHERGSFYEQYF
TRBJ2-2 | NA | NA | TRBV7-9 | CAIPGRPIAEHYFTGELFF
TRBJ2-6 | NA | NA | TRBV7-8 | CASRPPGLSGANVLTF
TRBJ2-5 | NA | few | TRBV21-1 | CASSKALGATSGGQETQYF
TRBJ1-2 | TRBD1 | few | TRBV20-1 | CSAWDRGILNYGYTF
TRBJ2-1 | NA | few | TRBV20-1 | CSARDLRESGPYNEQFF
TRBJ2-6 | TRBD2 | NA | TRBV4-1 | CASSHLVTSAYSGANVLTF
TRBJ2-1 | NA | NA | TRBV7-3 | CASSLIEGGPKFF
TRBJ2-3 | NA | few | TRBV5-1 | CASSLVGQQTDTQYF
TRBJ2-3 | NA | NA | TRBV29-1 | CSVTLPGSHFSDTQYF
TRBJ2-7 | NA | few | TRBV2 | CASSEVPGDYEQYF
TRBJ2-2 | NA | many | TRBV24-1 | CATSEGNTGELFF
TRBJ2-7 | NA | NA | TRBV3-1 | CASSRQEGYEQYF
TRBJ2-5 | TRBD2 | few | TRBV24-1 | CATSDSNWTPQGGSGGKTQYF